This T cell receptor beta chain is from a study of monozygotic twins with inflammatory bowel disease. Notes on the study in general: Especially with disease activity, IBD patients had fewer clonotypes in common with others than healthy twins did.

Germline-derived CDR1 and CDR2 are MDHEN and SYDVKM. The CDR3 sequence is 15 residues long. The cDNA of both the TCRalpha and TCRbeta chains was subjected to two nested PCRs of approximately 17 and 9 cycles. TCRdb reprocessed the 5' RACE reads and stores each CDR3 protein as one record, lacking DNA. Its table records under 150,000 distinct CDR3 sequences. In the case of this clonotype: Antigen specificity is unknown.

The blood volume drawn from each donor was 2 to 3 ml. The source of this sequence is a human donor with ulcerative colitis or Crohn's disease, or a healthy co-twin of an affected twin (not recorded which). The sequenced material came from blood. The chain links TRBV28 to TRBJ2-7; lacking DNA, the TRBD1 call made by TCRdb goes unchecked. This chain's CDR3 is CASTSGGLEDYEQYF.